A selection of T cell receptor beta chains follows, all from one sample in a study of T cells in Graves' hyperthyroidism and ophthalmopathy. One entry per CDR3 protein, called by TCRdb with MiXCR from the multiplex PCR reads. The sample has about 300,000 distinct CDR3 sequences, around 19% seen once. The sample consisted of blood. These receptor sequences come from a middle-aged man with Graves' ophthalmopathy. The CDR3 runs from the conserved cysteine through the conserved F or W. The order of the fields is D gene, J gene, V gene, CDR3 protein. The D gene is left open where the match is weak.

TRBD1 TRBJ2-3 TRBV6-2/TRBV6-3 CASSYSGTGLNTQYF
TRBD1 TRBJ2-1 TRBV9 CASSVEPRTGTNEQFF
TRBD1 TRBJ2-7 TRBV2 CASSQQGNEQYF
. TRBJ2-1 TRBV27 CASSWGAQNNEQFF
. TRBJ2-1 TRBV15 CATSRSGGEQFF
. TRBJ1-1 TRBV29-1 CSVRTGFNTEAFF
. TRBJ2-1 TRBV12-3/TRBV12-4 CASREGWESSCNEQSF
TRBD1 TRBJ1-1 TRBV27 CASSPRGSMNTEAFF
. TRBJ1-2 TRBV19 CASSINRRMGDGYTF
. TRBJ2-5 TRBV11-2 CASSKRTRGESTYQETQYF
TRBD1 TRBJ2-7 TRBV6-1 CASRQSTGKEQYF
TRBD1 TRBJ1-2 TRBV5-6 CASSSDRGVYGYTF
TRBD1 TRBJ2-2 TRBV6-2/TRBV6-3 CASSYPRTGYGGELFF
. TRBJ2-2 TRBV5-1 CASSLAMGTGELFF